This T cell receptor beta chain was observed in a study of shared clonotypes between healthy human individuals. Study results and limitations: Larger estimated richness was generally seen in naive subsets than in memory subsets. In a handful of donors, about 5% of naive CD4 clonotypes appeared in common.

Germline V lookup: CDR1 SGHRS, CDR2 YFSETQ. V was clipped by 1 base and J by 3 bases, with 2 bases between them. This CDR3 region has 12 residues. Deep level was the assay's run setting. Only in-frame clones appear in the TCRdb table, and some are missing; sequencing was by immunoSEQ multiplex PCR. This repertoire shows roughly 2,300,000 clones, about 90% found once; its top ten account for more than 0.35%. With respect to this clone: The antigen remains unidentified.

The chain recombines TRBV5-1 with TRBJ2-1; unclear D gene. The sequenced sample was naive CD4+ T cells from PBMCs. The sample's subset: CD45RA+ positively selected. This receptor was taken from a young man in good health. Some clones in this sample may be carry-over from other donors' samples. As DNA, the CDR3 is TGCGCCAGCAGCTTGCTCTACAATGAGCAGTTCTTC. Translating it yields CASSLLYNEQFF. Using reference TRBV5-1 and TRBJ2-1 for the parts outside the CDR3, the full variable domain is KAGVTQTPRYLIKTRGQQVTLSCSPISGHRSVSWYQQTPGQGLQFLFEYFSETQRNKGNFPGRFSGRQFSNSRSEMNVSTLELGDSALYLCASSLLYNEQFFGPGTRLTVL.